These T cell receptor beta chains were read from a single sample in a study of cytomegalovirus exposure and HLA in healthy donors. The table came from immunoSEQ multiplex PCR; TCRdb's copy has only in-frame clones and leaves some out. The repertoire table contains tens of thousands of clones. Sequencing was carried out using PBMCs. The receptors derive from a male donor in good health and CMV-seronegative. Both conserved end residues are part of each CDR3. Fields, in order: V gene, J gene, D gene, CDR3 DNA, CDR3 protein. The D gene is left open where the match is weak.

TRBV19	TRBJ2-2	.	TGTGCCAGTAGTTGGCGGGGAATAAACACCGGGGAGCTGTTTTTT	CASSWRGINTGELFF
TRBV5-1	TRBJ1-1	TRBD1	TGCGCCAGCAGCTTACGGACAGGGGGCACTGAAGCTTTCTTT	CASSLRTGGTEAFF
TRBV5-1	TRBJ2-7	.	TGCGCCAGCAGCTTTCTTACTACAAGCGGGTACGAGCAGTACTTC	CASSFLTTSGYEQYF
TRBV5-5	TRBJ1-1	.	TGTGCCAGCAGCTTTACAGGGTCTGAAGCTTTCTTT	CASSFTGSEAFF
TRBV6-6	TRBJ1-4	.	TGTGCCAGCAGTTACTCGAACAGGGATAATGAAAAACTGTTTTTT	CASSYSNRDNEKLFF
TRBV5-8	TRBJ2-5	TRBD2	TGTGCCAGCAGCTTGGAAGCGGGGGAAGAGACCCAGTACTTC	CASSLEAGEETQYF
TRBV7-9	TRBJ2-7	TRBD2	TGTGCCAGCAGCTTGGGAGCGGGGGCCCGCTACGAGCAGTACTTC	CASSLGAGARYEQYF
TRBV9	TRBJ2-3	TRBD2	TGTGCCAGCAGCGTCTCGGCGGGGGTGTACACAGATACGCAGTATTTT	CASSVSAGVYTDTQYF
TRBV15	TRBJ1-6	.	TGTGCCACCAGCCCAGGGGAAGGGGTCCCCCTCCACTTT	CATSPGEGVPLHF
TRBV6-6	TRBJ1-2	.	TGTGCCACCCACGGACAGCCCTATGGCTACACCTTC	CATHGQPYGYTF
TRBV7-6	TRBJ1-1	.	TGTGCCAGCAGCTTGACAGGACATCTGAACACTGAAGCTTTCTTT	CASSLTGHLNTEAFF
TRBV6-5	TRBJ2-7	.	TGTGCCAGCAGTCCAGGAGGACTAACGATGAGGGAGCAGTACTTC	CASSPGGLTMREQYF
TRBV4-1	TRBJ2-7	TRBD1	TGCGCCAGCAGCCACGAAACCGGGACAGGGGTATACGAGCAGTACTTC	CASSHETGTGVYEQYF
TRBV30	TRBJ2-3	TRBD2	TGTGCCTGGAGTGCCCGGCGTAGCGGGGGACACACAGATACGCAGTATTTT	CAWSARRSGGHTDTQYF
TRBV2	TRBJ2-7	.	TGTGCCAGCAGAACCGGGACAAACGCCTACGAGCAGTACTTC	CASRTGTNAYEQYF
TRBV7-8	TRBJ1-2	.	TGTGCCAGCAGCTTACTTACAACGTTTTATGGCTACACCTTC	CASSLLTTFYGYTF
TRBV5-1	TRBJ2-5	.	TGCGCCAGCAGCTTGTCCCAGGAGACCCAGTACTTC	CASSLSQETQYF
TRBV11-2	TRBJ1-1	TRBD1	TGTGCCAGCAGCGACAGGGGGCGGAACACTGAAGCTTTCTTT	CASSDRGRNTEAFF
TRBV4-1	TRBJ2-7	TRBD2	TGCGCCAGCAGCCAAGATGGCCGACTAGCGGGTAGTAAGGAGCAGTACTTC	CASSQDGRLAGSKEQYF
TRBV7-9	TRBJ2-1	.	TGTGCCAGCAGCTTAGGGTCAGGCAGATCAGCCTACAATGAGCAGTTCTTC	CASSLGSGRSAYNEQFF
TRBV5-1	TRBJ1-5	TRBD1	TGCGCCAGCAGCTTGGAAGGGGGCGCGCAGCCCCAGCATTTT	CASSLEGGAQPQHF
TRBV6-5	TRBJ1-2	TRBD1	TGTGCCAGCAGCCCTGGACAGGGAGGCTACACCTTC	CASSPGQGGYTF
TRBV30	TRBJ1-1	.	TGTGCCTGGGGGGGAGGGGAGGTGAACACTGAAGCTTTCTTT	CAWGGGEVNTEAFF
TRBV30	TRBJ1-2	TRBD1	TGTGCCTGGAGCCCGGGACAGGGGACGGGTGGCTACACCTTC	CAWSPGQGTGGYTF
TRBV6-5	TRBJ1-2	TRBD1	TGTGCCAGCAGTACCGACAGGGGGCTAGCCTATGGCTACACCTTC	CASSTDRGLAYGYTF
TRBV13	TRBJ1-4	.	TGTGCCAGCAGCTCGCGAACTAATGAAAAACTGTTTTTT	CASSSRTNEKLFF
TRBV18	TRBJ2-1	TRBD1	TGTGCCAGCTCGCTTGGAACCCCGGGACAGGGGTACAATGAGCAGTTCTTC	CASSLGTPGQGYNEQFF
TRBV6-1	TRBJ1-4	.	TGTGCCAGCATAACGGCTAATGAAAAACTGTTTTTT	CASITANEKLFF
TRBV13	TRBJ1-3	.	TGTGCCAGCAGCTCACCCGCCGGGGGTTTCTCTGGAAACACCATATATTTT	CASSSPAGGFSGNTIYF
TRBV2	TRBJ2-7	TRBD2	TGTGCCAGCAGTGAAGCTGGACTAGCGGGTTCCTACGAGCAGTACTTC	CASSEAGLAGSYEQYF
TRBV7-2	TRBJ2-3	TRBD1	TGTGCCACTGACAGGGTGGTTACAGATACGCAGTATTTT	CATDRVVTDTQYF
TRBV19	TRBJ1-1	.	TGTGCCAGTAAAAGGGGCGGTACTGAAGCTTTCTTT	CASKRGGTEAFF
TRBV19	TRBJ2-3	.	TGTGCCAGTAGTATTGCCCGCGGTAGCGGAGACTTAAGCACAGATACGCAGTATTTT	CASSIARGSGDLSTDTQYF
TRBV15	TRBJ1-2	TRBD1	TGTGCCACCAGCAGAACCCGCGACAGGGAAGGCTACACCTTC	CATSRTRDREGYTF
TRBV27	TRBJ1-4	.	TGTGCCAGCAGGAACGGGGTTTACCTAGGGGAAAAACTGTTTTTT	CASRNGVYLGEKLFF
TRBV4-1	TRBJ2-7	TRBD2	TGCGCCAGCAGCCAAGCTAGCGGGGGCCACTCAATCTCCTACGAGCAGTACTTC	CASSQASGGHSISYEQYF
TRBV7-9	TRBJ2-7	.	TGTGCCAGCAGGCCCTACAGGGTGGGCACCGAGCAGTACTTC	CASRPYRVGTEQYF
TRBV4-2	TRBJ2-7	.	TGTGCCAGCTCCAGGGAGACTAGGAACTACGAGCAGTACTTC	CASSRETRNYEQYF
TRBV2	TRBJ1-1	.	TGTGCCAGCAGGTTACAGGGATCTGAAGCTTTCTTT	CASRLQGSEAFF
TRBV6-1	TRBJ1-2	.	TGTGCCAGCAGTGAAGGTTCCTGGGACACCAGTGGTGGCTACACCTTC	CASSEGSWDTSGGYTF
TRBV30	TRBJ2-7	.	TGTGCCTGGAATCGGGGTGCCTACGAGCAGTACTTC	CAWNRGAYEQYF
TRBV14	TRBJ2-7	TRBD1	TGTGCCAGCAGCCTCGGGACAGGCTACGAGCAGTACTTC	CASSLGTGYEQYF
TRBV5-1	TRBJ1-1	.	TGCGCCAGCAGCTTGTGGGGGCTCATGAACACTGAAGCTTTCTTT	CASSLWGLMNTEAFF
TRBV6-4	TRBJ2-3	.	TGTGCCAGCAGCGGTAGCACAGATACGCAGTATTTT	CASSGSTDTQYF
TRBV4-1	TRBJ2-3	TRBD1	TGCGCCAGCAGCCAAGATCGGGACAGGGGCGCGACAGATACGCAGTATTTT	CASSQDRDRGATDTQYF
TRBV7-9	TRBJ1-2	.	TGTGCCAGCAGCTTATGGGAGGTTGGCTACACCTTC	CASSLWEVGYTF
TRBV29-1	TRBJ1-5	.	TGCAGCGTTGGGGAAGGGGATCAGCCCCAGCATTTT	CSVGEGDQPQHF
TRBV11-2	TRBJ2-7	TRBD2	TGTGCCAGCAGCTTAAAGCTAAGGACTAGCGACAACGAGCAGTACTTC	CASSLKLRTSDNEQYF
TRBV7-6	TRBJ2-2	TRBD1	TGTGCCAGCAGCTACCTCCCAAAACAGGGGGACACCGGGGAGCTGTTTTTT	CASSYLPKQGDTGELFF
TRBV15	TRBJ2-7	.	TGTGCCACCAGCAGAGAAAGAGGGAATCCCTACGAGCAGTACTTC	CATSRERGNPYEQYF
TRBV7-8	TRBJ2-7	TRBD2	TGTGCCAGCAGTCAGCGGGGGACCTACGAGCAGTACTTC	CASSQRGTYEQYF
TRBV7-2	TRBJ1-2	.	TGTGCCAGCAGCTTTGGGAGCGCTAACTATGGCTACACCTTC	CASSFGSANYGYTF
TRBV5-1	TRBJ1-6	.	TGCGCCAGCAGCTTAACGGGGGTGGGCAATTCACCCCTCCACTTT	CASSLTGVGNSPLHF
TRBV19	TRBJ1-3	.	TGTGCCAGTGAAGGGAGGGGCTCCACCTTTAATTTT	CASEGRGSTFNF
TRBV18	TRBJ2-7	TRBD1	TGTGCCAGCTCATCTCTGGACAGGCAGGACGAGCAGTACTTC	CASSSLDRQDEQYF